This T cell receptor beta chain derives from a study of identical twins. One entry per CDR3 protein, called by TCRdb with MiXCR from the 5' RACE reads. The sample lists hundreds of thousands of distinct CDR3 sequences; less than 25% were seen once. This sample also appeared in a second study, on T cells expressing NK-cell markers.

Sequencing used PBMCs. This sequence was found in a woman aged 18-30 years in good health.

DNA for the CDR3: TGTGCCAGCCATGGGGGGAGATATCGCTCTGGGGCCAACGTCCTGACTTTC. It codes for CASHGGRYRSGANVLTF. The rearrangement joins TRBV5-8 to TRBJ2-6; weak D call: TRBD2 (6 bases). The CDR3 is made up of 17 amino acids. The V gene's germline CDR1 is SGHTS and CDR2 YDEGEE. Trimming cost V 7 bases and J 0 bases, with 17 bases left between them.